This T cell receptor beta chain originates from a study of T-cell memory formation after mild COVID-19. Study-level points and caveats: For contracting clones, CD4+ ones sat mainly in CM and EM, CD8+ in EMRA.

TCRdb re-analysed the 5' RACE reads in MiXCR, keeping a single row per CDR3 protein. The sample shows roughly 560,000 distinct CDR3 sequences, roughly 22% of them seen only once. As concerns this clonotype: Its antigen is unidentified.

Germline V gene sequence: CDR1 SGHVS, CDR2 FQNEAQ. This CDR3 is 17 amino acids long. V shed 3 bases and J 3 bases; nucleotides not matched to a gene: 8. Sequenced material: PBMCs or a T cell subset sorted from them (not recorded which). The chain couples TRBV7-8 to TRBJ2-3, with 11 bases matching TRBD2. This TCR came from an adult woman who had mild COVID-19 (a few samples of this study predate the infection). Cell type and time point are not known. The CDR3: CASSFSTWTSGTDTQYF. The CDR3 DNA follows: TGTGCCAGCAGCTTCAGCACTTGGACTAGCGGGACAGATACGCAGTATTTT.